A selection of T cell receptor beta chains follows, all from one sample in a study of T cells in Graves' hyperthyroidism and ophthalmopathy. A single record per CDR3 protein comes from TCRdb applying MiXCR to the multiplex PCR reads. The table includes under 750,000 distinct CDR3 sequences, approximately 19% detected once. The specimen was blood. The origin of the receptors is a woman in her forties or fifties with Graves' hyperthyroidism that later progressed to Graves' ophthalmopathy. Each CDR3 is given with its conserved first and last residue. D genes are given only for firm matches. Size is stated for part of the rows, as once, few or many counts, or as a class when the clone is expanded.

clone size: .
D gene: TRBD1
J gene: TRBJ2-1
V gene: TRBV15
CDR3 DNA: TGTGCCACCAGCAGAGGTGACAGGGATTACAATGAGCAGTTCTTC
CDR3 protein: CATSRGDRDYNEQFF

clone size: .
D gene: TRBD2
J gene: TRBJ2-1
V gene: TRBV6-1
CDR3 DNA: TGTGCCAGCAGGGGGACTAGCGGGGGGACTGAGCAGTTCTTC
CDR3 protein: CASRGTSGGTEQFF

clone size: .
D gene: TRBD1
J gene: TRBJ1-2
V gene: TRBV7-9
CDR3 DNA: TGTGCCAGCAGCTTGGGACAGGGGTTTTTTGGCTACACCTTC
CDR3 protein: CASSLGQGFFGYTF

clone size: .
D gene: .
J gene: TRBJ2-3
V gene: TRBV18
CDR3 DNA: TGTGCCAGCTCACGAGGAGGGGGCGAGGCAGATACGCAGTATTTT
CDR3 protein: CASSRGGGEADTQYF

clone size: .
D gene: .
J gene: TRBJ1-5
V gene: TRBV4-1
CDR3 DNA: TGCGCCAGCAGCCAAGACCGGGACGGCCACAATCAGCCCCAGCATTTT
CDR3 protein: CASSQDRDGHNQPQHF

clone size: .
D gene: TRBD1
J gene: TRBJ1-5
V gene: TRBV29-1
CDR3 DNA: TGCAGCGTTACAGGGGGTCCTTCGGAAGCCCAGCATTTT
CDR3 protein: CSVTGGPSEAQHF

clone size: many
D gene: .
J gene: TRBJ2-2
V gene: TRBV18
CDR3 DNA: TGTGCCAGCAGTCCTCCGACCGGGGAGCTGTTTTTT
CDR3 protein: CASSPPTGELFF

clone size: .
D gene: .
J gene: TRBJ2-3
V gene: TRBV19
CDR3 DNA: TGTGCCAGTAGTATGGGTCGCGGGGGCACAGATACGCAGTATTTT
CDR3 protein: CASSMGRGGTDTQYF

clone size: many
D gene: TRBD1
J gene: TRBJ2-7
V gene: TRBV7-6
CDR3 DNA: TGTGCCAGCAGCCCCCCCGGGACAGGGTTTCGGGAGCAGTACTTC
CDR3 protein: CASSPPGTGFREQYF

clone size: many
D gene: TRBD1
J gene: TRBJ1-1
V gene: TRBV11-3
CDR3 DNA: TGTGCCAGCAGCTTAGGGACAGGGGGTGGAATGAACACTGAAGCTTTCTTT
CDR3 protein: CASSLGTGGGMNTEAFF

clone size: .
D gene: .
J gene: TRBJ1-2
V gene: TRBV12-3/TRBV12-4
CDR3 DNA: TGTGCCAGCAGCCGCCCTGGACCGAATAACTATGGCTACACCTTC
CDR3 protein: CASSRPGPNNYGYTF

clone size: many
D gene: .
J gene: TRBJ2-7
V gene: TRBV7-9
CDR3 DNA: TGTGCCAGCAGCTTAGCGGTAACCGGCCACGAGCAGTACTTC
CDR3 protein: CASSLAVTGHEQYF

clone size: .
D gene: .
J gene: TRBJ2-2
V gene: TRBV6-5
CDR3 DNA: TGTGCCAGCAGTTTCTGGACAGATAACACCGGGGAGCTGTTTTTT
CDR3 protein: CASSFWTDNTGELFF

clone size: many
D gene: .
J gene: TRBJ2-5
V gene: TRBV7-3
CDR3 DNA: TGTGCCAGCCAGAAGGCCCGGGACACCTTGACCCAAGAGACCCAGTACTTC
CDR3 protein: CASQKARDTLTQETQYF

clone size: many
D gene: .
J gene: TRBJ1-1
V gene: TRBV27
CDR3 DNA: TGTGCCAGCAGTCTTATCCCCCTTCGTGGGTACTCACATATGAACACTGAAGCTTTCTTT
CDR3 protein: CASSLIPLRGYSHMNTEAFF

clone size: .
D gene: TRBD1
J gene: TRBJ1-1
V gene: TRBV20-1
CDR3 DNA: TGCAGTGCCGTCGGGGGCAGGGGGGCTGAAGCTCTCTTT
CDR3 protein: CSAVGGRGAEALF

clone size: many
D gene: .
J gene: TRBJ2-1
V gene: TRBV12-3/TRBV12-4
CDR3 DNA: TGTGCCAGCAGTATACCGCGGGACCCCCGGGGTAGTGAGCAGTTCTTC
CDR3 protein: CASSIPRDPRGSEQFF

clone size: many
D gene: .
J gene: TRBJ2-3
V gene: TRBV11-2
CDR3 DNA: TGTGCCAGCAGGAACGGGGGCACAGATACGCAGTATTTT
CDR3 protein: CASRNGGTDTQYF

clone size: .
D gene: .
J gene: TRBJ2-4
V gene: TRBV4-2
CDR3 DNA: TGTGCCAGCAGCCAAGGGGTTCAGATTAAAAGCGAAATAGTTCAGTACTTC
CDR3 protein: CASSQGVQIKSEIVQYF

clone size: many
D gene: .
J gene: TRBJ2-1
V gene: TRBV10-3
CDR3 DNA: TGTGCCATCAGTGACAGGGGGAGGTACAATGAGCAGTTCTTC
CDR3 protein: CAISDRGRYNEQFF

clone size: many
D gene: .
J gene: TRBJ1-1
V gene: TRBV20-1
CDR3 DNA: TGCAGTGCTAATCATCCCGAGGTGGTGAACACTGAAGCTTTCTTT
CDR3 protein: CSANHPEVVNTEAFF

clone size: many
D gene: .
J gene: TRBJ1-2
V gene: TRBV5-8
CDR3 DNA: TGTGCCAGCAGCGCAACCCGCGAGGGCTACACCTTC
CDR3 protein: CASSATREGYTF

clone size: .
D gene: .
J gene: TRBJ1-2
V gene: TRBV6-5
CDR3 DNA: TGTGCCAGCAGTTGGCGAGGGTGGGGGGATGGCTACACCTTC
CDR3 protein: CASSWRGWGDGYTF

clone size: few
D gene: .
J gene: TRBJ1-4
V gene: TRBV4-1
CDR3 DNA: TGCGCCAGCAGCCAAGTGGGGACTGACCTCGAAAAACTGTTTTTT
CDR3 protein: CASSQVGTDLEKLFF

clone size: few
D gene: TRBD2
J gene: TRBJ2-3
V gene: TRBV5-4
CDR3 DNA: TGTGCCAGCAGCTTGCCGGGGGGGGCCGGTACGCAGTATTTT
CDR3 protein: CASSLPGGAGTQYF

clone size: many
D gene: TRBD1
J gene: TRBJ2-5
V gene: TRBV4-2
CDR3 DNA: TGTGCCAGCAGCCGGAGGGACAGGGGGCTTGAGACCCAGTACTTC
CDR3 protein: CASSRRDRGLETQYF

clone size: .
D gene: .
J gene: TRBJ2-3
V gene: TRBV6-1
CDR3 DNA: TGTGCCATCTCGACGAGATTCTCTAGCACAGATACGCAGTATTTT
CDR3 protein: CAISTRFSSTDTQYF

clone size: few
D gene: .
J gene: TRBJ1-1
V gene: TRBV12-3/TRBV12-4
CDR3 DNA: TGTGCCAGCGGCTTGGGGAAATACGGGGCTTTCTTT
CDR3 protein: CASGLGKYGAFF

clone size: .
D gene: TRBD2
J gene: TRBJ2-3
V gene: TRBV6-5
CDR3 DNA: TGTGCCAGCAGTTACCCGAGGAGGCGGGGGGGCACAGATACGCAGTATTTT
CDR3 protein: CASSYPRRRGGTDTQYF

clone size: .
D gene: TRBD1
J gene: TRBJ1-2
V gene: TRBV25-1
CDR3 DNA: TGTGCCAGCAGTGAAGCTCTCGGGCAGGGGGAAAATAACTATGGCTACACCTTC
CDR3 protein: CASSEALGQGENNYGYTF

clone size: many
D gene: .
J gene: TRBJ2-4
V gene: TRBV6-5
CDR3 DNA: TGTGCCAGCAGTTACGGGCAGGGGGGGACCAAAAACATTCAGTACTTC
CDR3 protein: CASSYGQGGTKNIQYF

clone size: many
D gene: TRBD2
J gene: TRBJ2-2
V gene: TRBV11-2
CDR3 DNA: TGTGCCAGCAGCTTAGGTAGCGGGGGCAACACCGGGGAGCTGTTTTTT
CDR3 protein: CASSLGSGGNTGELFF

clone size: few
D gene: .
J gene: TRBJ1-5
V gene: TRBV5-6
CDR3 DNA: TGTGCCAGCAGCTTGGCCAGGACGGGGGGCAAACAGCCCCAGCATTTT
CDR3 protein: CASSLARTGGKQPQHF

clone size: few
D gene: .
J gene: TRBJ1-6
V gene: TRBV12-3/TRBV12-4
CDR3 DNA: TGTGCCAGCAGTTCTCAGGGTTACTTTTCACCCCTCCACTTT
CDR3 protein: CASSSQGYFSPLHF

clone size: .
D gene: .
J gene: TRBJ2-5
V gene: TRBV5-1
CDR3 DNA: TGCGCCAGCAGCTCCGGGTCCACTCAAGAGACCCAGTACTTC
CDR3 protein: CASSSGSTQETQYF

clone size: many
D gene: TRBD1
J gene: TRBJ1-2
V gene: TRBV7-3
CDR3 DNA: TGTGCCAGCAGCTTACGAAACGAAACACGGGACAGGGAAGATAACTATGGCTACACCTTC
CDR3 protein: CASSLRNETRDREDNYGYTF

clone size: many
D gene: TRBD1
J gene: TRBJ1-4
V gene: TRBV7-9
CDR3 DNA: TGTGCCAGCAGCACTACAGGGGGTTCTAATGAAAAACTGTTTTTT
CDR3 protein: CASSTTGGSNEKLFF

clone size: few
D gene: TRBD1
J gene: TRBJ2-5
V gene: TRBV9
CDR3 DNA: TGTGCCAGCAGCTTCGCCGGGACAGGGTACCAAGAGACCCAGTACTTC
CDR3 protein: CASSFAGTGYQETQYF

clone size: .
D gene: .
J gene: TRBJ2-5
V gene: TRBV5-1
CDR3 DNA: TGCGCCAGCAGCTTGGACGGCAGGGCCGAGGAGACCCAGTACTTC
CDR3 protein: CASSLDGRAEETQYF

clone size: few
D gene: TRBD1
J gene: TRBJ2-7
V gene: TRBV19
CDR3 DNA: TGTGCCAGTAGAGTTACTGGACAGGGGGTGTCCTACGAGCAGTACTTC
CDR3 protein: CASRVTGQGVSYEQYF

clone size: once
D gene: TRBD1
J gene: TRBJ1-2
V gene: TRBV5-1
CDR3 DNA: TGCGCCAGCGGCTTGACAGGGTCGGCTAACTATGGCTACACCTTC
CDR3 protein: CASGLTGSANYGYTF

clone size: many
D gene: TRBD2
J gene: TRBJ2-2
V gene: TRBV6-1
CDR3 DNA: TGTGCCAGCAGTGGACTAGCGGGGGGCGACACCGGGGAGCTGTTTTTT
CDR3 protein: CASSGLAGGDTGELFF

clone size: many
D gene: TRBD1
J gene: TRBJ2-1
V gene: TRBV12-3/TRBV12-4
CDR3 DNA: TGTGCCAGCAATAGAGGGACAGGGGGCTACAATGAGCAGTTCTTC
CDR3 protein: CASNRGTGGYNEQFF

clone size: many
D gene: TRBD2
J gene: TRBJ2-2
V gene: TRBV2
CDR3 DNA: TGTGCCAGCAGTGAGGTAGCGGGGCTTGGTGATACCGGGGAGCTGTTTTTT
CDR3 protein: CASSEVAGLGDTGELFF

clone size: few
D gene: .
J gene: TRBJ1-2
V gene: TRBV5-1
CDR3 DNA: TGCGCCAGCAGCTTGGAAGCGGTGGTGGACTATGGCTACACCTTC
CDR3 protein: CASSLEAVVDYGYTF

clone size: few
D gene: TRBD1
J gene: TRBJ2-3
V gene: TRBV7-6
CDR3 DNA: TGTGCCAGCAGCTTTCACCCGACAGGGGGGGCAGATACGCAGTATTTT
CDR3 protein: CASSFHPTGGADTQYF

clone size: .
D gene: .
J gene: TRBJ2-7
V gene: TRBV27
CDR3 DNA: TGTGCCAGCAGTTCATATAAAGTAGGCGGGGTCTCCTACGAGCAGTACTTC
CDR3 protein: CASSSYKVGGVSYEQYF

clone size: few
D gene: TRBD1
J gene: TRBJ1-2
V gene: TRBV7-6
CDR3 DNA: TGTGCCAGCAGCTCGCAGGACAGGGGGCGGGATGGCTACACCTTC
CDR3 protein: CASSSQDRGRDGYTF

clone size: .
D gene: .
J gene: TRBJ1-3
V gene: TRBV11-1
CDR3 DNA: TGTGCCAGCAGCCAAGCCTACAGGAGCTCTGGAAACACCATATATTTT
CDR3 protein: CASSQAYRSSGNTIYF

clone size: many
D gene: TRBD2
J gene: TRBJ2-3
V gene: TRBV6-4
CDR3 DNA: TGTGCCAGCAGTGACGGGACTAGCGGGGGGGCCACAGATACGCAGTATTTT
CDR3 protein: CASSDGTSGGATDTQYF

clone size: few
D gene: .
J gene: TRBJ2-7
V gene: TRBV29-1
CDR3 DNA: TGCAGCGTCCATGATTCCTACGAGCAGTACTTC
CDR3 protein: CSVHDSYEQYF